This record covers a single T cell receptor beta chain. The data are from a study of blood T cell repertoires in COVID-19. The overall study: The samples span acute and convalescent COVID-19 from the United States, Italy and Spain. Sample material is recorded as cDNA or gDNA derived from T cells, B-cell-depleted T cells, or PBMCs.

The CDR3 is 14 amino acids. In germline, CDR1 is SEHNR, CDR2 FQNEAQ (reference sequence). The V and J ends lost 0 bases and 7 bases respectively, with 12 bases between them. Data came from immunoSEQ multiplex PCR; TCRdb stores just in-frame clones and leaves some out. The data show 150,000 or so clones, approximately 80% seen once. This sequence joins TRBV7-9 and TRBJ1-2; perhaps TRBD1 as D (6 bases). This clonotype was obtained from an elderly woman with acute or convalescent COVID-19. Specimen: peripheral blood. The CDR3 DNA follows: TGTGCCAGCAGCTTAGCTTACAGGGTAGTTGGCTACACCTTC. Translating gives CASSLAYRVVGYTF.